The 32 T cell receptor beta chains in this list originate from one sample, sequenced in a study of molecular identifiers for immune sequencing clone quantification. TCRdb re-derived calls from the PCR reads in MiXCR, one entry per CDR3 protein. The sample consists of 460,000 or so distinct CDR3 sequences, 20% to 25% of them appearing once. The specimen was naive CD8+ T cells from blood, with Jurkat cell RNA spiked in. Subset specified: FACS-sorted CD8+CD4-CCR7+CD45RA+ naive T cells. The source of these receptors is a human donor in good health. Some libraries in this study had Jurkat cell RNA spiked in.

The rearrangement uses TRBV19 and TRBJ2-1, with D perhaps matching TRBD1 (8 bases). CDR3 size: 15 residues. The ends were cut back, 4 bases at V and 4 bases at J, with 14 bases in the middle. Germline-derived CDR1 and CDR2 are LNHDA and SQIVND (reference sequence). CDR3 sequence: CASSTTGGGYNEQFF. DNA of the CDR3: TGTGCCAGTAGTACAACAGGGGGGGGATACAATGAGCAGTTCTTC. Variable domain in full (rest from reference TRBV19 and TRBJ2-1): DGGITQSPKYLFRKEGQNVTLSCEQNLNHDAMYWYRQDPGQGLRLIYYSQIVNDFQKGDIAEGYSVSREKKESFPLTVTSAQKNPTAFYLCASSTTGGGYNEQFFGPGTRLTVL.

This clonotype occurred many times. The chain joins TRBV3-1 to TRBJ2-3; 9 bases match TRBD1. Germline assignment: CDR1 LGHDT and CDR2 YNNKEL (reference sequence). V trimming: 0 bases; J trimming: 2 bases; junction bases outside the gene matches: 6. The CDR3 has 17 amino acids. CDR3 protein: CASSQDPGQGFTDTQYF. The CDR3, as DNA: TGTGCCAGCAGCCAAGATCCCGGACAGGGGTTCACAGATACGCAGTATTTT.

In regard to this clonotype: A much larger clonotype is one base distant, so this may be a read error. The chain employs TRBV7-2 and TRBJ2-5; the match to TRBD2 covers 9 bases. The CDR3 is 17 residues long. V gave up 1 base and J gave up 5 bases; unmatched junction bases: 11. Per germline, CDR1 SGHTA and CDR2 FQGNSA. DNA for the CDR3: TGTGCCAGCAGCTTAGTTCTCCTCGGGACTAGCCCCGAGACCCAGTACTTC. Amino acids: CASSLVLLGTSPETQYF.

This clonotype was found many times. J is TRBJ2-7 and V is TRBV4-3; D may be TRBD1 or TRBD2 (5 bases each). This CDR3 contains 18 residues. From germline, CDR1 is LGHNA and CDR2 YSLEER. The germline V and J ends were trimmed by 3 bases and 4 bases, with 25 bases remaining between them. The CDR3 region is CASSQGLTSWGLQYEQYF. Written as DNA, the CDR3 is TGCGCCAGCAGCCAGGGTTTGACCAGCTGGGGGTTGCAGTACGAGCAGTACTTC.

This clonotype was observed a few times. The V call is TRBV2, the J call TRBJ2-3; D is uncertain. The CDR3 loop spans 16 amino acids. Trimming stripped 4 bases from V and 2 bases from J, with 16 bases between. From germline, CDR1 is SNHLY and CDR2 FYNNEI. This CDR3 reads CASSGSGAEYTDTQYF. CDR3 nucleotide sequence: TGTGCCAGCAGTGGGTCGGGTGCAGAATACACAGATACGCAGTATTTT.

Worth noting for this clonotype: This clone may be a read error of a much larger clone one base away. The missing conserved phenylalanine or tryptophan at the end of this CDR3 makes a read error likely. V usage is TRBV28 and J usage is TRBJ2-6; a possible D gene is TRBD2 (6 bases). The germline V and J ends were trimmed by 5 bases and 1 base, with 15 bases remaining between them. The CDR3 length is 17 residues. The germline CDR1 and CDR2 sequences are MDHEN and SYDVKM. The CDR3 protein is CASSNPWGESGANVLTS. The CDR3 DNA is TGTGCCAGCAGTAACCCCTGGGGGGAGTCTGGGGCCAACGTCCTGACTTCC.

The CDR3 region has the DNA TGTGCCAGCAGTTATTTAGACCCGAGCTCCTACGAGCAGTACTTC. Protein sequence: CASSYLDPSSYEQYF. The V gene is TRBV6-5, the J gene TRBJ2-7, with unresolved D. CDR3 length: 15 residues. Trimming pared 3 bases from V and 0 bases from J, leaving 12 bases between. Germline values: CDR1 MNHEY, CDR2 SVGAGI.

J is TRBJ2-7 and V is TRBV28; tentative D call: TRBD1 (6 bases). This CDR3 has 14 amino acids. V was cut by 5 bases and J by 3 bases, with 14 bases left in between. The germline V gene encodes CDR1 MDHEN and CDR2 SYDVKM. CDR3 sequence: CASSPSGTIYEQYF. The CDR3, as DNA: TGTGCCAGCAGTCCCTCCGGGACAATCTACGAGCAGTACTTC.

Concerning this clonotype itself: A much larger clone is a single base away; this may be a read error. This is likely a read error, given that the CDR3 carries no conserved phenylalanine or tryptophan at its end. The chain's CDR3 is CASSLGGPGETQYL. Written as DNA, the CDR3 is TGTGCCAGCAGTTTAGGGGGGCCCGGCGAGACCCAGTACCTC. J is TRBJ2-5 and V is TRBV27, with D possibly being TRBD1 or TRBD2 (6 bases each). The V and J ends lost 2 bases and 5 bases respectively, with 12 bases between them. Germline values: CDR1 MNHEY, CDR2 SMNVEV (reference sequence). This CDR3 has 14 residues.

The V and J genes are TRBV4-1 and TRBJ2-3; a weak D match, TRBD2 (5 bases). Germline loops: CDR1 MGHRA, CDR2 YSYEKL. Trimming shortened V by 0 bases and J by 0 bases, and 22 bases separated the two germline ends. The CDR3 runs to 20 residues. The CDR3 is CASSQEQKTTWVPSTDTQYF. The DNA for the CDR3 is TGCGCCAGCAGCCAAGAGCAAAAGACTACGTGGGTACCTAGCACAGATACGCAGTATTTT.

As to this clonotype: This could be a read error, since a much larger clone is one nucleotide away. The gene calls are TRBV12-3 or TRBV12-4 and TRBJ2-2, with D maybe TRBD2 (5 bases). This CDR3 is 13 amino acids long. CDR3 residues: CASRGTNTGELLF. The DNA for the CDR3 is TGTGCCAGCAGGGGAACGAACACCGGGGAGCTGCTTTTT.

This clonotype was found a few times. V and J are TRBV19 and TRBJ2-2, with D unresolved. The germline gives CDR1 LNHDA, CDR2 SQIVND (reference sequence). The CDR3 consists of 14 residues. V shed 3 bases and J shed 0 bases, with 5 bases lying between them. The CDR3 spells CASSIVANTGELFF. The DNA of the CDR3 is TGTGCCAGTAGTATCGTCGCGAACACCGGGGAGCTGTTTTTT.

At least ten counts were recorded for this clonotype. The chain's CDR3 is CASSQEGRGQGQGYTF. For the CDR3, the DNA is TGCGCCAGCAGCCAAGAAGGACGTGGACAGGGTCAAGGCTACACCTTC. The chain links TRBV4-1 to TRBJ1-2; 8 nucleotides align to TRBD1. V lost 0 bases, J lost 8 bases, and 11 bases stayed unmatched. This CDR3 is built from 16 residues. From germline, CDR1 is MGHRA and CDR2 YSYEKL.

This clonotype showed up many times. The CDR3 loop is CASSLAADFTDTQYF. The DNA of the CDR3 is TGTGCCAGCAGCTTAGCGGCAGACTTCACAGATACGCAGTATTTT. The chain is built from TRBV7-9 and TRBJ2-3; D remains unclear. Trimming took 0 bases from V and 2 from J, leaving 9 bases between them. Germline CDR1 and CDR2: SEHNR and FQNEAQ (reference sequence). This CDR3 contains 15 residues.

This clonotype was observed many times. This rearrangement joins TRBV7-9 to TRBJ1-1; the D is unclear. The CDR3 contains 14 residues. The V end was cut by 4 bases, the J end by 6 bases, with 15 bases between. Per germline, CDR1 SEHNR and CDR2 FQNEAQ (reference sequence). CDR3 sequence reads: CASSYESKAAEAFF. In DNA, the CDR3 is TGTGCCAGCAGCTACGAGTCAAAAGCCGCTGAAGCTTTCTTT. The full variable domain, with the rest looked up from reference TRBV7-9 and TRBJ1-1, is DTGVSQNPRHKITKRGQNVTFRCDPISEHNRLYWYRQTLGQGPEFLTYFQNEAQLEKSRLLSDRFSAERPKGSFSTLEIQRTEQGDSAMYLCASSYESKAAEAFFGQGTRLTVV.

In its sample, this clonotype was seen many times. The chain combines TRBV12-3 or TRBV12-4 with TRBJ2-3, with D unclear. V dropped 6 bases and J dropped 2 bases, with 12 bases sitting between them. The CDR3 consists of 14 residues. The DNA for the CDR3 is TGTGCCAGCAGCTTCCTTGGCTCCACAGATACGCAGTATTTT. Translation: CASSFLGSTDTQYF.

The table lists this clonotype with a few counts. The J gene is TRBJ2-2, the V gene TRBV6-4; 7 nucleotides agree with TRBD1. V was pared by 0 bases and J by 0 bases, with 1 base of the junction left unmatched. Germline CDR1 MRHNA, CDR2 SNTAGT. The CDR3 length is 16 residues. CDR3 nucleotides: TGTGCCAGCAGTGACTCAGGGGGCCCGAACACCGGGGAGCTGTTTTTT. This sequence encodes CASSDSGGPNTGELFF.

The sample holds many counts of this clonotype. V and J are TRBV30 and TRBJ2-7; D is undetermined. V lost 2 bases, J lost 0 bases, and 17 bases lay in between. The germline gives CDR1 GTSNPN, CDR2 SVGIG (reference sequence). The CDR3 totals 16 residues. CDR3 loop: CAWSIPASPISYEQYF. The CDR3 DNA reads TGTGCCTGGAGTATCCCCGCCAGCCCAATCTCCTACGAGCAGTACTTC.

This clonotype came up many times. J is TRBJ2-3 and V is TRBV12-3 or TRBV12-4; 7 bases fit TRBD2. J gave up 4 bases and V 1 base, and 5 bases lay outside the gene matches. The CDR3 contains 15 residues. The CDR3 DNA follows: TGTGCCAGCAGTTTAGAGCGGGAAAGGGCAGATACGCAGTATTTT. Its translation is CASSLERERADTQYF.

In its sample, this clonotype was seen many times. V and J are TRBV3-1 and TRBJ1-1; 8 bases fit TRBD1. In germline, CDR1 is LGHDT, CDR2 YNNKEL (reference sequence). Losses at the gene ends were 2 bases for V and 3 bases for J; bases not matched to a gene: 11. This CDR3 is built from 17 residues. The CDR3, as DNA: TGTGCCAGCAGCCAACATCCGAGCCAGGGGGCGGACACTGAAGCTTTCTTT. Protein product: CASSQHPSQGADTEAFF.

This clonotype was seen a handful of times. Written as DNA, the CDR3 is TGTGCCAGCAGCCAATGGCGCGGCGGGGCGGATGGCTACACCTTC. It codes for CASSQWRGGADGYTF. The chain links TRBV3-1 to TRBJ1-2, with D perhaps TRBD1 (5 bases). Between the trimmed V and J ends, which lost 2 bases and 6 bases, there was a span of 16 bases. The CDR3 sequence is 15 residues long. Germline CDR1 is LGHDT and CDR2 is YNNKEL (reference sequence).

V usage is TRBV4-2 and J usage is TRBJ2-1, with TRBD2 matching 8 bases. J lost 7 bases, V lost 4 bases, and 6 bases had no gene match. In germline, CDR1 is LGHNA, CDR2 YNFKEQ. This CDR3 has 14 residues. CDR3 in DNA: TGTGCCAGCAGCCCGGAGCGGGAGACGAATGAGCAGTTCTTC. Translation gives CASSPERETNEQFF.

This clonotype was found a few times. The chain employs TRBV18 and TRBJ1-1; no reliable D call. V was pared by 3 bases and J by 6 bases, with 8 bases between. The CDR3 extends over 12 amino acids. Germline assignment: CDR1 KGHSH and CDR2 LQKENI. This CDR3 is CASSPGRPEAFF. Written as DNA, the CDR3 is TGTGCCAGCTCACCCGGCCGACCTGAAGCTTTCTTT.

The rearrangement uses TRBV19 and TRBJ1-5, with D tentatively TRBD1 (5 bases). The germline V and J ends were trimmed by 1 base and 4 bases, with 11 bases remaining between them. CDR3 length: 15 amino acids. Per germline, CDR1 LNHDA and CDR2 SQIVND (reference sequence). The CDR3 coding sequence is TGTGCCAGTAGTATAGCGTCCAGGGCGAATCAGCCCCAGCATTTT. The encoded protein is CASSIASRANQPQHF.

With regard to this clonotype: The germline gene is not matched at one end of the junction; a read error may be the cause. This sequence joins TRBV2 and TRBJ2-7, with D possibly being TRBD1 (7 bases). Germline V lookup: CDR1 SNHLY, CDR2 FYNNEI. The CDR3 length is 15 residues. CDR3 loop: CASREGHGGGYEQHF. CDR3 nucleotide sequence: TGTGCCAGCAGGGAAGGGCACGGAGGGGGCTACGAGCAGCACTTC.

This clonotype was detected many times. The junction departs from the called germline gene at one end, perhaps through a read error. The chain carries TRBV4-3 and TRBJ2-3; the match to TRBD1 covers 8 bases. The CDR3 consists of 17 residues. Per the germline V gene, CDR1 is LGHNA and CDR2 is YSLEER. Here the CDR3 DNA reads TGCGCCAGCAGCCAAGATAGGGCGATGGCCGGGACAGGTACGCAGTATTTT. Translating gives CASSQDRAMAGTGTQYF.

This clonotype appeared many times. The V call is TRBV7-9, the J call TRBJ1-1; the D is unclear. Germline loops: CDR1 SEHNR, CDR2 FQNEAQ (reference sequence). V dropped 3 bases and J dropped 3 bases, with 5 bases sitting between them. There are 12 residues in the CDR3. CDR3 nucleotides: TGTGCCAGCAGCTTTTTCGACACTGAAGCTTTCTTT. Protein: CASSFFDTEAFF.

CDR3 in DNA: TGTGCCAGCAGCCAAGTCGCGACCGGGGAGCTGTTTTTT. Its translation is CASSQVATGELFF. The chain links TRBV3-1 to TRBJ2-2; no clear D. This CDR3 spans 13 amino acids. In germline, CDR1 is LGHDT, CDR2 YNNKEL (reference sequence). V lost 1 base and J lost 5, with 5 bases in between.

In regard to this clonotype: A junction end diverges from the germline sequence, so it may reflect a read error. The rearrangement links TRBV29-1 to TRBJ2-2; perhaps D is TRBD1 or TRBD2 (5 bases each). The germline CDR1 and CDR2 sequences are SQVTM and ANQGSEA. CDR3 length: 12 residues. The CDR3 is CSVVQGTGEPFF. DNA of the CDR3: TGCAGCGTTGTTCAGGGCACCGGGGAGCCGTTTTTT.

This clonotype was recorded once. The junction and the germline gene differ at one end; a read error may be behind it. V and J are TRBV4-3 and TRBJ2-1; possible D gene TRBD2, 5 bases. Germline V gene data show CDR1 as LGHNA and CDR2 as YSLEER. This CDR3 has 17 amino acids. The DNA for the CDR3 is TGCGCCAGCATCCAAGACCCGAGCGGAAGCTCCTACAATGAGCAGTTCTTC. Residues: CASIQDPSGSSYNEQFF.

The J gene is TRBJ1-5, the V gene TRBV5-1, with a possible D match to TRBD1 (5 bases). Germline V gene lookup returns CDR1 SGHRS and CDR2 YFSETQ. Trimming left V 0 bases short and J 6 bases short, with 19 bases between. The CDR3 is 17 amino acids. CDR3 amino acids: CASSLALGQGRSQPQHF. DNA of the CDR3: TGCGCCAGCAGCTTGGCCTTGGGGCAGGGTAGGAGTCAGCCCCAGCATTTT.

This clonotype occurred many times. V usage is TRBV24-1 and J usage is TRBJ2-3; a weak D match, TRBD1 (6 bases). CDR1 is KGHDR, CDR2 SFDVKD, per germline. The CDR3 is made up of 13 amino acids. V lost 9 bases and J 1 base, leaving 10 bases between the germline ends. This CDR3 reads CATSTGRTDTQYF. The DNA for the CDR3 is TGTGCCACCTCGACAGGTCGCACAGATACGCAGTATTTT.